One sample yielded the 8 T cell receptor beta chains listed below, sequenced in a study of Ad26.COV2.S vaccination and SARS-CoV-2 variants. Stated treatment: roughly 19 received Ad26.COV2.S at low or high dose, single or two shots; several received placebo; per-sample allocation not given. Vaccine and placebo recipients were sampled on day 63 after the first injection. The data were produced by immunoSEQ multiplex PCR, yet TCRdb's version contains in-frame clones alone and is incomplete. The sample shows hundreds of thousands of clones, roughly 90% of them seen only once. The source material was peripheral blood, sampled in a trial of Ad26.COV2.S vaccine versus placebo. These receptors all come from a person between 18 and 65 years old who received the Ad26.COV2.S COVID-19 vaccine or a placebo.

The chain links TRBV5-1 to TRBJ1-1; 11 nucleotides agree with TRBD1. Trimming at V came to 4 bases and at J to 6 bases, leaving 8 bases not matched to a gene. Germline V CDR1 and CDR2: SGHRS, YFSETQ. The CDR3 extends over 15 amino acids. CDR3 in amino acids: CASSEGQGDGSEAFF. CDR3 nucleotides: TGCGCCAGCAGCGAGGGACAGGGGGATGGATCTGAAGCTTTCTTT.

The chain couples TRBV7-8 to TRBJ1-2, with a possible D match to TRBD1 (5 bases). V gave up 5 bases and J gave up 0 bases, with 13 bases separating them. Looked up from germline, CDR1 is SGHVS and CDR2 is FQNEAQ. This CDR3 contains 15 residues. The CDR3 region has the DNA TGTGCCAGCAGCCGCGACCCGACAGCTAACTATGGCTACACCTTC. Its translation: CASSRDPTANYGYTF.

The rearrangement joins TRBV2 to TRBJ1-2; D is possibly TRBD1 (6 bases). Looked up from germline, CDR1 is SNHLY and CDR2 is FYNNEI. Trimming removed 6 bases from V and 3 bases from J, with 17 bases in between. The CDR3 totals 15 residues. The CDR3 sequence is CASSGTPEGDYGYTF. The CDR3 nucleotides are TGTGCCAGCAGCGGGACACCCGAAGGGGACTATGGCTACACCTTC.

The chain links TRBV7-2 to TRBJ2-1; weak D call: TRBD1 (6 bases). Germline values: CDR1 SGHTA, CDR2 FQGNSA. The CDR3 is 16 amino acids. V lost 1 base to trimming and J lost 7 bases, with 17 bases between them. In DNA, the CDR3 is TGTGCCAGCAGCTTAGACGGGACAAACATGGGGAATGAGCAGTTCTTC. Protein product: CASSLDGTNMGNEQFF.

This sequence joins TRBV24-1 and TRBJ1-5, with 7 bases fitting TRBD1. Germline lookup yields CDR1 KGHDR and CDR2 SFDVKD. Unmatched junction bases numbered 5, after V lost 4 bases and J lost 0 bases. The CDR3 runs to 16 residues. This CDR3 is CATSERDSHSNQPQHF. The CDR3 coding sequence is TGTGCCACCAGTGAACGGGACAGCCATAGCAATCAGCCCCAGCATTTT.

The V and J genes are TRBV6-5 and TRBJ2-7, with 11 bases fitting TRBD2. The CDR3 consists of 14 residues. Germline CDR1 is MNHEY and CDR2 is SVGAGI. The V segment lost 6 bases and the J segment 1 base; nucleotides outside the gene matches: 2. The CDR3 DNA sequence: TGTGCCAGCAGATCTAGCGGGAGGTCCTACGAGCAGTACTTC. It is translated as CASRSSGRSYEQYF.

The chain couples TRBV5-1 to TRBJ2-2; possibly TRBD1 for D (6 bases). In germline, CDR1 is SGHRS, CDR2 YFSETQ. The V and J ends lost 1 base and 3 bases respectively, with 10 bases between them. CDR3 size: 15 residues. CDR3 residues: CASSLSRQDTGELFF. The CDR3, as DNA: TGCGCCAGCAGCTTGAGCCGACAGGACACCGGGGAGCTGTTTTTT.

The CDR3 DNA reads TGCAGCGCCGGACTTCAGAATGAAAAACTGTTTTTT. This sequence encodes CSAGLQNEKLFF. The chain is built from TRBV29-1 and TRBJ1-4; D not certain. The CDR3 spans 12 residues. With 7 bases removed from V and 5 bases from J, the gap between germline ends came to 11 bases. Germline-derived CDR1 and CDR2 are SQVTM and ANQGSEA.